The 9 T cell receptor beta chains reported below all come from one sample, sequenced in a study of blood T cell repertoires in COVID-19. Clones were sequenced by immunoSEQ multiplex PCR, and TCRdb holds only the in-frame ones, with some missing. The sample contains around 190,000 clones, roughly 89% of which appear only once. The sample consisted of PBMCs or T cells enriched from blood (not recorded which). The receptors shown here come from a woman in her 30s who had been exposed to COVID-19.

This chain uses TRBV6-1 with TRBJ1-1; 10 nucleotides line up with TRBD1. The CDR3 contains 14 residues. Unmatched junction bases numbered 4, after V lost 2 bases and J lost 7 bases. CDR1 and CDR2 from the germline V gene are MNHNS and SASEGT. The CDR3 DNA is TGTGCCAGCAGTGAAAAATGGGACAGGGGTGAAGCTTTCTTT. This encodes CASSEKWDRGEAFF.

The chain has TRBV19 and TRBJ2-7, with D perhaps TRBD1 (6 bases). The V and J ends lost 7 bases and 4 bases respectively, with 20 bases between them. CDR1 is LNHDA, CDR2 SQIVND, per germline (reference sequence). The CDR3 totals 15 residues. This chain's CDR3 is CASTPRWDMPYEQYF. Here the CDR3 DNA reads TGTGCCAGTACCCCGCGGTGGGACATGCCTTACGAGCAGTACTTC. Together with reference TRBV19 and TRBJ2-7, the CDR3 gives the full variable domain: DGGITQSPKYLFRKEGQNVTLSCEQNLNHDAMYWYRQDPGQGLRLIYYSQIVNDFQKGDIAEGYSVSREKKESFPLTVTSAQKNPTAFYLCASTPRWDMPYEQYFGPGTRLTVT.

The V gene is TRBV3-1 (or the pseudogene TRBV3-2), the J gene TRBJ1-1; the match to TRBD1 covers 9 bases. The V gene's germline CDR1 is LGHDT and CDR2 YNNKEL (reference sequence). V dropped 1 base and J dropped 3; count of bases not matched to a gene: 3. CDR3 length: 15 amino acids. The CDR3 DNA reads as TGTGCCAGCAGCCAAGGGGACAGGGAGGACACTGAAGCTTTCTTT. This translates into CASSQGDREDTEAFF.

The V gene is TRBV6-5, the J gene TRBJ1-1, with TRBD1 as a possible D gene (5 bases). Germline CDR1 and CDR2: MNHEY and SVGAGI. The CDR3 is 13 residues long. The V gene lost 5 bases and the J gene lost 5 bases, with 12 bases spanning the gap. The CDR3 nucleotides are TGTGCCAGCAGTACACGGGGGAGGACTGAAGCTTTCTTT. Protein product: CASSTRGRTEAFF.

The CDR3 region has the DNA TGTGCCAGCAGCCTAATAGCGGGGGAGAGCAATGAGCAGTTCTTC. It specifies CASSLIAGESNEQFF. The chain has TRBV5-4 and TRBJ2-1; 9 bases match TRBD2. With V trimmed by 4 bases and J by 6 bases, 8 bases remained unmatched. The CDR3 length is 15 residues. The germline V gene has CDR1 SGHNT and CDR2 YYREEE (reference sequence).

J is TRBJ1-1 and V is TRBV11-2, with D uncertain. This CDR3 comprises 15 residues. The germline V gene encodes CDR1 SGHAT and CDR2 FQNNGV. V was clipped by 8 bases and J by 3 bases, with 19 bases between them. Here the CDR3 DNA reads TGTGCCAGCCACACGGGCGGGCAAAGGGACACTGAAGCTTTCTTT. It yields the protein CASHTGGQRDTEAFF.

The table lists this clone with a few counts. The rearrangement links TRBV29-1 to TRBJ2-3; tentatively, D is TRBD1 (6 bases). CDR1 and CDR2 (germline): SQVTM, ANQGSEA. V lost 3 bases, J lost 1 base, and 11 bases lay in between. This CDR3 spans 14 amino acids. This CDR3 reads CSVDQPGGTDTQYF. The CDR3 nucleotides read TGCAGCGTTGATCAGCCAGGGGGCACAGATACGCAGTATTTT.

The chain recombines TRBV11-1 with TRBJ1-1; no firm D call. The CDR3 has 14 residues. The germline V gene encodes CDR1 SGHAT and CDR2 FQDESV (reference sequence). With 5 bases removed from V and 2 bases from J, the gap between germline ends came to 12 bases. The CDR3 loop reads CASSRTYPNTEAFF. Here the CDR3 DNA reads TGTGCCAGCAGCCGGACTTATCCTAACACTGAAGCTTTCTTT.

The genes are TRBV6-6 and TRBJ1-1; D is undetermined. Germline V gene lookup returns CDR1 MNHNY and CDR2 SVGAGI (reference sequence). The CDR3 is 12 amino acids. Trimming took off 3 bases at V and 3 bases at J, with 5 bases between the two ends. The CDR3 nucleotides read TGTGCCAGCAGTTATACAGACACTGAAGCTTTCTTT. Its translation is CASSYTDTEAFF.